This T cell receptor beta chain was profiled in a study of T cell responses to AZD1222 COVID-19 vaccine. A note on this clone: Its target is not known.

Study results and limitations: Spike-wide vaccine-associated CD4 TCRs dominated at 160-218 and 743-854.

Profiled with immunoSEQ multiplex PCR; TCRdb holds only in-frame clones, not every one. The repertoire table contains some 150,000 clones. CDR3 size: 13 residues. Trimming took off 7 bases at V and 0 bases at J, with 6 bases between the two ends. The sequence was collected from an adult in good health. This chain links TRBV12-3 or TRBV12-4 with TRBJ2-2; D is unresolved. Material: peripheral blood. CDR3 DNA: TGTGCCAGCACCGATTCGAACACCGGGGAGCTGTTTTTT. This codes for CASTDSNTGELFF.